The clone carrying this T cell receptor beta chain has at least ten counts. What it binds is not known. The entry originates in a study of read filtering for tumor transcriptome and immune sequencing. Study-wide context: TCR-mapped reads were about 3.5 to 11 million with IR-seq versus roughly 85 to 1,400 with RNA-seq. Notes on the study in general: RNA-seq captured clonotypes less deeply and reliably than IR-seq. The CD138-negative fraction was mixed bone marrow immune cells, not pure T cells.

The V gene's germline CDR1 is DFQATT and CDR2 SNEGSKA (reference sequence). CDR3 size: 16 residues. With V trimmed by 0 bases and J by 4 bases, 7 bases remained unmatched. Bone marrow was sampled from every patient at the time of active disease. Molecular barcoded adaptors covering alpha/delta and beta/gamma chains were used on about 0.4 ug RNA. TCRdb reprocessed the reads via MiXCR and lists one record per CDR3 protein. The repertoire holds about 50,000 distinct CDR3 sequences, with around 20% as singletons. This chain joins TRBV20-1 and TRBJ2-3; TRBD2 matches at 10 bases. Input material: a population of CD138-negative cells sorted from bone marrow. This sequence was found in a donor aged 40 or over with multiple myeloma. The CDR3 sequence is CSAREASGSSPDTQYF. CDR3 DNA sequence: TGCAGTGCTAGAGAGGCTAGCGGGAGTTCCCCAGATACGCAGTATTTT.